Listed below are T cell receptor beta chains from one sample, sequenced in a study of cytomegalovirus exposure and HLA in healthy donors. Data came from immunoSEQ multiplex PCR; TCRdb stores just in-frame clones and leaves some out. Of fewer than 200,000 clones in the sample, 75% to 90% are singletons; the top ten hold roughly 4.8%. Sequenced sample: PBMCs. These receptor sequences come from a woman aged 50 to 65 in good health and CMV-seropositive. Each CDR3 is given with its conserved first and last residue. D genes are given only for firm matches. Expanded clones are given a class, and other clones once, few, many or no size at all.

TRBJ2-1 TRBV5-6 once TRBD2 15 TGTGCCAGCAGCCCGGGGGGGAGAAGTCGCAATGAGCAGTTCTTC CASSPGGRSRNEQFF
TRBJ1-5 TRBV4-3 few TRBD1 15 TGCGCCAGACTTTGGGAGACAGGGCGCAATCAGCCCCAGCATTTT CARLWETGRNQPQHF
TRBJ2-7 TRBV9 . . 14 TGTGCCAGCAGCGAGGGGCTCGATGGCTACGAGCAGTACTTC CASSEGLDGYEQYF
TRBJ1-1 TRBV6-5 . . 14 TGTGCCAGCAGTTATCGTGGGCTGAACACTGAAGCTTTCTTT CASSYRGLNTEAFF
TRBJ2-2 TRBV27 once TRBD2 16 TGTGCCAGCAGTCGACTAGCGGGGTGGAACACCGGGGAGCTGTTTTTT CASSRLAGWNTGELFF
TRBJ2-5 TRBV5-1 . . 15 TGCGCCAGCAGCTTGGCTTGGAATACGGGAGAGACCCAGTACTTC CASSLAWNTGETQYF
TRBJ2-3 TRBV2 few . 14 TGTGCCAGCAAGACGGGACTCGCCACAGATACGCAGTATTTT CASKTGLATDTQYF
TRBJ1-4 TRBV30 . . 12 TGTGCCTGGACAGGGGTGAATGAAAAACTGTTTTTT CAWTGVNEKLFF
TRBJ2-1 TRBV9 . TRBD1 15 TGTGCCAGCAGCCCACCGGGACAGGGTTTCGATGAGCAGTTCTTC CASSPPGQGFDEQFF
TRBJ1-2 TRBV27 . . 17 TGTGCCAGCCCCTGGGGCCCAACAAGGCTATTTAACTATGGCTACACCTTC CASPWGPTRLFNYGYTF
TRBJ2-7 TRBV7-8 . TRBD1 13 TGTGCCAGCAGCTTTGGGACAGGGGTTGAGCAGTACTTC CASSFGTGVEQYF
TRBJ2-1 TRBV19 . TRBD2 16 TGTGCCAGTAGTACAATAGCGGGAGGGAGTTACAATGAGCAGTTCTTC CASSTIAGGSYNEQFF
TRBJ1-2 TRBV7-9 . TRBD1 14 TGTGCCAGCAGCCCCCAGGACAGGGGAAGTGGCTACACCTTC CASSPQDRGSGYTF
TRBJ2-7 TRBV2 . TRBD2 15 TGTGCCAGCAGTGAGGAGTGGGAGGGCCCAGGAGAGCAGTACTTC CASSEEWEGPGEQYF
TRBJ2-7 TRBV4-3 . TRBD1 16 TGCGCCAGCAGCCAAGATAGGGGGACAGAGTCCTACGAGCAGTACTTC CASSQDRGTESYEQYF
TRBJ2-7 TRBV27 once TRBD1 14 TGTGCCAGCAGCTGGACAGGGGGTACGAGCGAGCAGTACTTC CASSWTGGTSEQYF
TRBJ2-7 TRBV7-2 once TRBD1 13 TGTGCCAGCAGCCGGGACAGAGACTACGAGCAGTACTTC CASSRDRDYEQYF
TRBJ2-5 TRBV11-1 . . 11 TGTGCCAGCAGCCCCGCGGGGACCCAGTACTTC CASSPAGTQYF
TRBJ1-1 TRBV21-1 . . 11 TGTGCCAGCTTACATTACACTGAAGCTTTCTTT CASLHYTEAFF
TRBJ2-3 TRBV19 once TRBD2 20 TGTGCCAGTAGTAACCCGGGACTAGCGGGAGGGCCAAGGGTCCGGGATACGCAGTATTTT CASSNPGLAGGPRVRDTQYF
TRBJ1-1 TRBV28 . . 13 TGTGCCAGCAGTTTTTCGAGGAACACTGAAGCTTTCTTT CASSFSRNTEAFF
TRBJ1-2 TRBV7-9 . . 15 TGTGCCAGCAGCTTAGCCCCTGGGAGAACCGGTGGCTACACCTTC CASSLAPGRTGGYTF
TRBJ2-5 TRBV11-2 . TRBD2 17 TGTGCCAGCAGCTTAGTTGGGGTGGGGGGGGTCGAAGAGACCCAGTACTTC CASSLVGVGGVEETQYF
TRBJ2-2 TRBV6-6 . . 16 TGTGCCAGCAGTTACTCGGAACTAGGAAACACCGGGGAGCTGTTTTTT CASSYSELGNTGELFF
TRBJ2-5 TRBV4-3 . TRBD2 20 TGCGCCAGCAGTCACCTCCCGAGCGGGAGGGCCCCACGTGCTGAAGAGACCCAGTACTTC CASSHLPSGRAPRAEETQYF
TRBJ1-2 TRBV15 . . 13 TGTGCCACCAGCAAGACGGAGACCTATGGCTACACCTTC CATSKTETYGYTF
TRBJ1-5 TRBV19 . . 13 TGTGCCACCGTCGAGGGTGATGGTCAGCCCCAGCATTTT CATVEGDGQPQHF
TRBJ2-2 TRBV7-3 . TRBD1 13 TGTGCCAGCAGCTTAGTAGAGACAGGGGAAATGTTTTTT CASSLVETGEMFF
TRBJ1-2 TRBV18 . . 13 TGTGCCAGCTCGCCTGACGGGATCTATGGCTACACCTTC CASSPDGIYGYTF
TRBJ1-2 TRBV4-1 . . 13 TGCGCCAGCAGCCAAGTGACAGACTATGGCTACACCTTC CASSQVTDYGYTF
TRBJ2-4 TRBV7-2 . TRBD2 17 TGTGCCAGCAGCCCGAGCGGGGCAGGCCCAATCAAAAACATTCAGTACTTC CASSPSGAGPIKNIQYF
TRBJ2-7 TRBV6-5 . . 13 TGTGCCAGCACAAAGCGGGTCTCCTACGAGCAGTACTTC CASTKRVSYEQYF
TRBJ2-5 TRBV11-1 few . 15 TGTGCCAGCAGCTTAGCGTCTGCAGGGCAAGAGACCCAGTACTTC CASSLASAGQETQYF
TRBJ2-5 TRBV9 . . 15 TGTGCCAGCAGCGTAGGGCCGGGAGATCAAGAGACCCAGTACTTC CASSVGPGDQETQYF
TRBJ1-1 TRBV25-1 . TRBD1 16 TGTGCCAGCAGTGAATGGACGGGACAGGCAAACACTGAAGCTTTCTTT CASSEWTGQANTEAFF
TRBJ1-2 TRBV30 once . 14 TGTGCCTGGAGCGCCTCCGGACTGATAAGTGGCTACACCTTC CAWSASGLISGYTF
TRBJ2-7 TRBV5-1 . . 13 TGCGCCAGCAGCCCGAGGGCGGGGCTCGAGCAGTACTTC CASSPRAGLEQYF
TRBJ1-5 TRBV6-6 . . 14 TGTGCCAGCAGTTCAGGGGACAAAAATCAGCCCCAGCATTTT CASSSGDKNQPQHF
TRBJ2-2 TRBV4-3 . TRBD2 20 TGCGCCAGCAGCCAAGATCTCGGCCTAGCGGGGGGTATTATCGCCGGGGAGCTGTTTTTT CASSQDLGLAGGIIAGELFF
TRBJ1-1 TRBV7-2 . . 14 TGTGCCAGCAGCTTATCAGACAGTAGATCTGAAGCTTTCTTT CASSLSDSRSEAFF
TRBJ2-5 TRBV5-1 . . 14 TGCGCTAGCAGCTTGGCCGTAGCTCAAGAGACCCAGTACTTC CASSLAVAQETQYF